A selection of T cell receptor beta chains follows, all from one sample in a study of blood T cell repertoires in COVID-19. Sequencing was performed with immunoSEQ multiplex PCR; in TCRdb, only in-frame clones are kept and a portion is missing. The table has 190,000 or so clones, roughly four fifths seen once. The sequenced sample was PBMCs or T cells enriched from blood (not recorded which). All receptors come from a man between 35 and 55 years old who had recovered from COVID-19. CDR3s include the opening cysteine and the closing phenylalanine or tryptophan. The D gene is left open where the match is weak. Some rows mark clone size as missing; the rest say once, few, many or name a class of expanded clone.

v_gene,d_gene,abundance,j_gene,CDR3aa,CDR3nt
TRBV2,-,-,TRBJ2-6,CASRGVGANVLTF,TGTGCCAGCAGAGGAGTTGGGGCCAACGTCCTGACTTTC
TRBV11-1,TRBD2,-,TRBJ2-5,CASSSPSGRAGETQYF,TGTGCCAGCAGCTCGCCTAGCGGGAGGGCCGGAGAGACCCAGTACTTC
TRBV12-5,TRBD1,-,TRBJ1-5,CASGLGQGGRQPQHF,TGTGCTAGTGGTTTGGGACAGGGCGGAAGGCAGCCCCAGCATTTT
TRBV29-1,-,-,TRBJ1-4,CSVGGFGEKLFF,TGCAGCGTTGGAGGGTTTGGCGAAAAACTGTTTTTT
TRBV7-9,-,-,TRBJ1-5,CASSLAGTSTGIQHF,TGTGCCAGCAGCTTAGCGGGGACTTCAACCGGCATCCAGCATTTT
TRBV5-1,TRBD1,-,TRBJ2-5,CASSSGQGFKQETQYF,TGCGCCAGCAGCTCGGGACAGGGTTTCAAACAAGAGACCCAGTACTTC
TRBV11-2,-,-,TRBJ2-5,CASSSVEETQYF,TGTGCCAGCAGCTCGGTCGAAGAGACCCAGTACTTC
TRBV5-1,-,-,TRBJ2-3,CASSYYGSTDTQYF,TGCGCCAGCAGCTACTACGGGAGCACAGATACGCAGTATTTT
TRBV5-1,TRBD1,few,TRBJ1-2,CASSPGQGGYGYTF,TGCGCCAGCAGCCCGGGACAGGGAGGCTATGGCTACACCTTC
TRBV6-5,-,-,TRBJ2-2,CASRGALVSGGELFF,TGTGCCAGCCGGGGGGCCTTGGTGTCTGGTGGGGAGCTGTTTTTT
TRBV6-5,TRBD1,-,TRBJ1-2,CASSTKDRGWEGYTF,TGTGCCAGCAGCACGAAGGACAGGGGTTGGGAAGGCTACACCTTC
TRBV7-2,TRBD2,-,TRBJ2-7,CASSPTSYYEQYF,TGTGCCAGCAGCCCGACTAGCTACTACGAGCAGTACTTC
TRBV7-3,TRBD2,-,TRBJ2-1,CASTPGNVAGGLYNEQFF,TGTGCCAGCACCCCCGGGAATGTAGCGGGAGGTCTCTACAATGAGCAGTTCTTC
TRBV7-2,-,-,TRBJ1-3,CASGELSGNTIYF,TGTGCCAGCGGAGAGTTATCTGGAAACACCATATATTTT
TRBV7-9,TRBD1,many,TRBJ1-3,CASGRGDRISSGNTIYF,TGTGCCAGCGGCCGCGGGGACAGGATCTCCTCTGGAAACACCATATATTTT
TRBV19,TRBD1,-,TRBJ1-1,CASSMDRGGTEAFF,TGTGCCAGTAGTATGGACAGGGGGGGCACTGAAGCTTTCTTT
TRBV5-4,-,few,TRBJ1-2,CASSPGMSGYTF,TGTGCCAGCAGCCCGGGGATGTCGGGCTACACCTTC
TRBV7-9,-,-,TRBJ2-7,CASSFSSGEQYF,TGTGCCAGCAGCTTTTCCTCGGGCGAGCAGTACTTC
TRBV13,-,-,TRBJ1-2,CASSPTGRGYTF,TGTGCCAGCAGCCCCACAGGACGTGGCTACACCTTC
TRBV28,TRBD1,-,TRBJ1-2,CASRKQGAGKGYTF,TGTGCCAGCAGGAAACAGGGGGCGGGAAAAGGCTACACCTTC
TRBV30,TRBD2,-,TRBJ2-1,CAWSQTRTSGSGNEQFF,TGTGCCTGGAGCCAAACGAGGACTAGCGGGAGTGGGAATGAGCAGTTCTTC
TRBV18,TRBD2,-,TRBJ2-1,CASSPGTSGGSEQFF,TGTGCCAGCTCACCGGGGACTAGCGGAGGTAGTGAGCAGTTCTTC
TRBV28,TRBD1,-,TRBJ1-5,CASSDAGQDRNQPQHF,TGTGCCAGCAGTGACGCGGGACAGGACCGCAATCAGCCCCAGCATTTT
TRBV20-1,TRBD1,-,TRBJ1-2,CSATRGPGYTF,TGCAGTGCCACCAGGGGGCCTGGCTACACCTTC
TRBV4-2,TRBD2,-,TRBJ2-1,CASSQGLGLAGGRSSYNEQFF,TGTGCCAGCAGCCAAGGCCTCGGACTAGCGGGAGGGCGGAGCTCCTACAATGAGCAGTTCTTC
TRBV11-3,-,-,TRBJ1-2,CARPLGGEYYGYTF,TGTGCCAGACCACTGGGAGGGGAGTACTATGGCTACACCTTC
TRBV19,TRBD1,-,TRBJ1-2,CASSPTGSHGYTF,TGTGCCAGTAGTCCGACAGGGTCCCATGGCTACACCTTC
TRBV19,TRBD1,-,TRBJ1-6,CASSTGQGLHSPLHF,TGTGCCAGTAGTACCGGACAGGGATTGCATTCACCCCTCCACTTT
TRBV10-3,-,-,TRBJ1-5,CAIMAAHNQPQHF,TGTGCCATCATGGCGGCACACAATCAGCCCCAGCATTTT
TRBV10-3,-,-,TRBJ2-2,CAITMGLFTGELFF,TGTGCCATCACTATGGGACTTTTCACCGGGGAGCTGTTTTTT
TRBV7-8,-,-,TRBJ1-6,CASSPTRDRSPLHF,TGTGCCAGCAGCCCCACCCGGGATCGGTCACCCCTCCACTTT
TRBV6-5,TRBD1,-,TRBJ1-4,CASSPTGLTNEKLFF,TGTGCCAGCAGTCCGACAGGGTTAACTAATGAAAAACTGTTTTTT
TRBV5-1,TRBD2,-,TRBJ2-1,CASSLYSGGSGGNEQFF,TGCGCCAGCAGCTTGTACTCGGGAGGTAGCGGAGGCAATGAGCAGTTCTTC
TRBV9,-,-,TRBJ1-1,CASSVDPGLNTEAFF,TGTGCCAGCAGCGTAGATCCGGGGTTGAACACTGAAGCTTTCTTT
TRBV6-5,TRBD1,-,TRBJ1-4,CASSYTGGTFEKLFF,TGTGCCAGCAGTTACACAGGGGGGACCTTCGAAAAACTGTTTTTT
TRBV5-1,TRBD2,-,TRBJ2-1,CASNDRGGAYNEQFF,TGCGCCAGCAATGATCGGGGGGGCGCATACAATGAGCAGTTCTTC
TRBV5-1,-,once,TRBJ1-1,CASSFSSGVGAFF,TGCGCCAGCAGCTTTTCCAGCGGAGTAGGAGCTTTCTTT
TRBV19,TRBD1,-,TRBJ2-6,CASTIRGPGANVLTF,TGTGCCAGTACCATAAGGGGGCCTGGGGCCAACGTCCTGACTTTC
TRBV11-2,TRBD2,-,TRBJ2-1,CASSPRRTRAQEQFF,TGTGCCAGCAGCCCTCGCCGGACTAGGGCCCAGGAGCAGTTCTTC
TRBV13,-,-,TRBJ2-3,CASSRFGGTDTQYF,TGTGCCAGCAGCCGGTTCGGGGGCACAGATACGCAGTATTTT
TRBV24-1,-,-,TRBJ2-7,CADNSYEQYF,TGTGCCGACAATTCCTACGAGCAGTACTTC
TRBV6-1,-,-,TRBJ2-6,CASSDPVVSGANVLTF,TGTGCCAGCAGTGACCCCGTTGTGTCTGGGGCCAACGTCCTGACTTTC
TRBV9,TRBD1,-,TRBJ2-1,CASSASGTGGINEQFF,TGTGCCAGCAGCGCCTCCGGGACAGGGGGCATCAATGAGCAGTTCTTC
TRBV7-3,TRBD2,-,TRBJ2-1,CASSLSSGRYNEQFF,TGTGCCAGCAGCTTATCTAGCGGGAGATACAATGAGCAGTTCTTC
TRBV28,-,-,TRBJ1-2,CASSFSSIYGYTF,TGTGCCAGCAGTTTTAGCAGTATTTATGGCTACACCTTC
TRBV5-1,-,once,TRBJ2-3,CASSLVVPTGRGGTQYF,TGCGCCAGCAGCTTGGTAGTACCGACAGGAAGAGGAGGTACGCAGTATTTT
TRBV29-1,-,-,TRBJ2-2,CSVGPIQGGGELFF,TGCAGCGTTGGCCCAATACAGGGTGGCGGGGAGCTGTTTTTT
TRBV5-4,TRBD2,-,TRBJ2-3,CASSLSGGAGDTQYF,TGTGCCAGCAGCCTAAGCGGGGGGGCTGGAGATACGCAGTATTTT
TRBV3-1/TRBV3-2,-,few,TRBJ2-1,CASSLLNNEQFF,TGTGCCAGCAGCCTACTTAACAATGAGCAGTTCTTC
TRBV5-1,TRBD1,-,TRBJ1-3,CASSRQGGSGNTIYF,TGCGCCAGCAGCCGACAGGGAGGCTCTGGAAACACCATATATTTT
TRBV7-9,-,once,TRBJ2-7,CASSLLGRSSYEQYF,TGTGCCAGCAGCTTACTAGGGAGGAGCTCCTACGAGCAGTACTTC
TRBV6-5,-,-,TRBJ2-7,CASGRGNEQYF,TGTGCCAGCGGACGGGGGAACGAGCAGTACTTC
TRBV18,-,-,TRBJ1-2,CASSPQAPPAHGYTF,TGTGCCAGCTCACCTCAGGCTCCTCCCGCCCATGGCTACACCTTC
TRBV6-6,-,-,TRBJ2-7,CASSPGQRREGQYF,TGTGCCAGCAGTCCGGGACAACGACGAGAGGGGCAGTACTTC
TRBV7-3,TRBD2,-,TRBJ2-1,CASSLQAGAYNEQFF,TGTGCCAGCAGCTTACAAGCGGGAGCCTACAATGAGCAGTTCTTC